One TCR beta chain is described in this entry. Its antigen is undetermined. This sample was taken from a study of cytomegalovirus exposure and HLA in healthy donors. Study-wide results and limits: Across donors, sequencing depth was assumed by presence/absence analyses to be roughly uniform. Earlier results showed most TCR beta V segments being productive about 90% or about 30% of the time.

V lost 2 bases and J lost 2, with 10 bases in between. This CDR3 comprises 14 residues. Germline loops: CDR1 SGHRS, CDR2 YFSETQ. PCR used 60 Vbeta primers and 13 Jbeta primers. TCRdb's copy holds only in-frame clones and misses some; the assay was immunoSEQ multiplex PCR. The table shows fewer than 200,000 clones, with approximately 78% occurring only once. The sequence was obtained from a woman in her 30s in good health and CMV-seropositive. V is TRBV5-1 and J is TRBJ1-1, with D maybe TRBD1 (5 bases). The sample taken for sequencing was PBMCs. CDR3 region: CASSLSRGNTEAFF. In nucleotides, the CDR3 is TGCGCCAGCAGCTTAAGTAGGGGTAACACTGAAGCTTTCTTT.